This T cell receptor beta chain came from a study of T-cell reconstitution after alpha-beta-depleted transplantation in children. Molecular barcoding with unique molecular identifiers was used for the TCRbeta library. TCRdb fed the PCR reads into MiXCR, producing one record per CDR3 protein. Of about 360,000 distinct CDR3 sequences listed, about an eighth are singletons. The CDR3 sequence is 16 residues long. V shed 0 bases and J shed 1 base, with 13 bases lying between them. From germline, CDR1 is SGHRS and CDR2 YFSETQ. The TCR sequence derives from a human donor who donated a stem cell graft to a child with Fanconi anemia. The rearrangement joins TRBV5-1 to TRBJ2-5; D unresolved. The input for sequencing was PBMCs, taken from the stem cell graft. The CDR3, as DNA: TGCGCCAGCAGCTTGGCCCAGGTTACTCCCCAAGAGACCCAGTACTTC. Translation gives CASSLAQVTPQETQYF.